This T cell receptor beta chain was recorded in a study of blood T cells in healthy people across ages. Findings of the study overall: With donor CMV status unknown, expanded clonotype changes were possibly confounded.

Trimming shortened V by 0 bases and J by 2 bases, and 8 bases separated the two germline ends. CDR3 length: 15 residues. Per germline, CDR1 LGHNA and CDR2 YNFKEQ. Next came a second PCR, run for about 6 to 11 cycles, which used a sample-barcoded 5' primer along with a J-beta primer mix. Via MiXCR, TCRdb re-called the 5' RACE reads, giving one row per CDR3 protein. The sample yields over 700,000 distinct CDR3 sequences, about 55% seen once. A word on this clonotype: The antigen is unknown.

This sequence joins TRBV4-2 and TRBJ1-5; D unclear. The source is an elderly man in good health. The sequenced sample was blood. CDR3 sequence reads: CASSQDLQGNQPQHF. The CDR3 DNA is TGTGCCAGCAGCCAAGATCTTCAGGGCAATCAGCCCCAGCATTTT.